A single sample gave rise to the 17 T cell receptor beta chains below, sequenced in a study of blood T cell repertoires in COVID-19 (dated by TCRdb to between 2020 and 2021). Preparation of the library involved the immunoSEQ multiplex PCR assay. Sourced from immuneACCESS, this table was stored by TCRdb with only in-frame sequences that have V and J called. A share of the clones is absent; for the studies checked, an unresolved V gene accounts for under half, and the remainder has no known explanation. This sample gives roughly 350,000 clones in total; around 90% of them show up just once. The ten largest clones capture roughly 20% of the sample. Sequencing was performed on PBMCs or T cells enriched from blood (not recorded which). These receptors originate from a woman under 40 who had recovered from COVID-19.

The chain is built from TRBV15 and TRBJ1-2, with 8 bases that match TRBD1. After removal of 2 bases from V and 3 bases from J, the junction contained 8 bases not matched to a gene. CDR3 length equals 16 residues. From germline, CDR1 is LNHNV and CDR2 YYDKDF (reference sequence). The DNA for the CDR3 is TGTGCCACCAGCAGACCGACGGACAGGGAGGACTATGGCTACACCTTC. Protein: CATSRPTDREDYGYTF.

The chain employs TRBV2 and TRBJ2-2; D is uncertain. Trimming left V 7 bases short and J 6 bases short, with 9 bases between. The germline CDR1 and CDR2 sequences are SNHLY and FYNNEI. The CDR3 spans 12 residues. The CDR3 loop is CASNMESGELFF. CDR3 DNA sequence: TGTGCCAGCAACATGGAGTCCGGGGAGCTGTTTTTT.

The gene calls are TRBV5-1 and TRBJ2-1; TRBD1 is a possible D gene (6 bases). This CDR3 contains 14 residues. From germline, CDR1 is SGHRS and CDR2 YFSETQ. V was trimmed by 7 bases and J by 4 bases, leaving 15 bases between them. The CDR3 sequence: CASAPGTLYNEQFF. The CDR3 nucleotides read TGCGCCAGCGCCCCTGGGACATTATACAATGAGCAGTTCTTC.

This chain uses TRBV27 with TRBJ2-7, with D tentatively TRBD2 (7 bases). Per germline, CDR1 MNHEY and CDR2 SMNVEV (reference sequence). The V and J ends lost 6 bases and 3 bases respectively, with 21 bases between them. The CDR3 sequence is 16 residues long. CDR3 in amino acids: CASRWGGGTVGYEQYF. DNA for the CDR3: TGTGCCAGCAGGTGGGGCGGGGGCACGGTGGGCTACGAGCAGTACTTC.

The J gene is TRBJ1-2, the V gene TRBV6-5; 7 bases align to TRBD1. This CDR3 contains 12 residues. Germline V gives CDR1 MNHEY, CDR2 SVGAGI. V shed 8 bases and J 2 bases; nucleotides not matched to a gene: 2. Here the CDR3 reads CASSGQNYGYTF. The CDR3 DNA reads as TGTGCCAGCTCGGGACAGAACTATGGCTACACCTTC.

V gene TRBV5-1 combines with J gene TRBJ1-1; 7 bases agree with TRBD1. CDR1 is SGHRS, CDR2 YFSETQ, per germline. The V segment lost 1 base and the J segment 5 bases; nucleotides outside the gene matches: 8. This CDR3 has 15 residues. CDR3 nucleotide sequence: TGCGCCAGCAGCTTGTACGACAGGGATGAAACTGAAGCTTTCTTT. This encodes CASSLYDRDETEAFF. Full variable domain (missing parts from reference TRBV5-1 and TRBJ1-1): KAGVTQTPRYLIKTRGQQVTLSCSPISGHRSVSWYQQTPGQGLQFLFEYFSETQRNKGNFPGRFSGRQFSNSRSEMNVSTLELGDSALYLCASSLYDRDETEAFFGQGTRLTVV.

The count of this clone is one. The V and J genes are TRBV24-1 and TRBJ2-1; 10 nucleotides align to TRBD2. Germline CDR1 and CDR2: KGHDR and SFDVKD. The V and J ends lost 4 bases and 5 bases, in that order; junction bases with no gene match: 10. This CDR3 region has 17 residues. CDR3 region: CATSDPGLAGANNEQFF. CDR3 nucleotides: TGTGCCACCAGTGACCCCGGGCTAGCGGGAGCAAACAATGAGCAGTTCTTC.

The chain employs TRBV5-1 and TRBJ2-2, with TRBD1 as a possible D gene (6 bases). Between the trimmed V and J ends, which lost 4 bases and 6 bases, there was a span of 16 bases. The CDR3 has 15 amino acids. The V gene's germline CDR1 is SGHRS and CDR2 YFSETQ. In DNA, the CDR3 is TGCGCCAGCAGCCTAGGCGCGACAGGAGCCGGGGAGCTGTTTTTT. Its translation: CASSLGATGAGELFF.

The genes are TRBV7-3 and TRBJ2-1; maybe TRBD1 (6 bases). The CDR3 is 15 residues long. Trimming shortened V by 5 bases and J by 6 bases, and 17 bases separated the two germline ends. Per germline, CDR1 SGHTA and CDR2 FQGTGA. The CDR3 is CASSPTRSQGNEQFF. The CDR3 DNA reads TGTGCCAGCAGCCCTACGCGGTCACAGGGCAATGAGCAGTTCTTC.

The chain combines TRBV12-3 or TRBV12-4 with TRBJ1-1, with D tentatively TRBD1 (5 bases). Trimming took 6 bases from V and 5 from J, leaving 10 bases between them. The CDR3 contains 12 residues. CDR3 residues: CASRDRRTEAFF. In DNA, the CDR3 is TGTGCCAGCAGAGACAGACGTACTGAAGCTTTCTTT.

The chain couples TRBV28 to TRBJ1-1; D uncertain. This CDR3 contains 14 residues. V was trimmed by 6 bases and J by 5 bases, leaving 16 bases between them. Germline V gene data show CDR1 as MDHEN and CDR2 as SYDVKM. DNA of the CDR3: TGTGCCAGCAGCCTCAGGACGGGAAGAACTGAAGCTTTCTTT. Translating it yields CASSLRTGRTEAFF.

The sample holds a few counts of this clone. The genes are TRBV7-2 and TRBJ2-7, with 7 bases fitting TRBD2. CDR1 is SGHTA and CDR2 is FQGNSA in the germline V gene. This CDR3 is built from 14 residues. J lost 3 bases, V lost 2 bases, and 4 bases had no gene match. The CDR3 DNA reads as TGTGCCAGCAGCTTACAAGGGGAGGGCTACGAGCAGTACTTC. This sequence encodes CASSLQGEGYEQYF.

The chain links TRBV30 to TRBJ2-2; TRBD1 aligns across 7 bases. This CDR3 has 16 residues. CDR1 and CDR2 from the germline V gene are GTSNPN and SVGIG (reference sequence). Trimming at V came to 4 bases and at J to 2 bases, leaving 10 bases not matched to a gene. For the CDR3, the DNA is TGTGCCTGGATCCGAAGACCAGGGGGAAACACCGGGGAGCTGTTTTTT. It translates to CAWIRRPGGNTGELFF.

Only a few counts were recorded for this clone. The chain uses TRBV5-4 and TRBJ1-4; D possibly corresponds to TRBD1 (6 bases). Trimming stripped 3 bases from V and 10 bases from J, with 19 bases between. Germline CDR1 is SGHNT and CDR2 is YYREEE (reference sequence). This CDR3 has 15 residues. In nucleotides, the CDR3 is TGTGCCAGCAGCTCCCGGGACACGGGTTTGGGAAAACTGTTTTTT. It specifies CASSSRDTGLGKLFF.

The V and J genes are TRBV24-1 and TRBJ1-2; TRBD1 agrees at 8 bases. Trimming took 5 bases from V and 8 from J; bases not matched to a gene: 9. The CDR3 consists of 14 residues. Germline lookup yields CDR1 KGHDR and CDR2 SFDVKD. The CDR3 DNA reads as TGTGCCACCAGTGCCGAGGACAGGGTAAGCGGCTACACCTTC. Encoded protein: CATSAEDRVSGYTF.

The gene calls are TRBV6-4 and TRBJ1-6; D gene unclear. Germline lookup yields CDR1 MRHNA and CDR2 SNTAGT. Trimming took 6 bases from V and 4 from J, leaving 13 bases between them. The CDR3 is 15 amino acids. CDR3 nucleotides: TGTGCCAGCAGAGCCATGGGCAATTATAATTCACCCCTCCACTTT. Translated: CASRAMGNYNSPLHF.

This chain joins TRBV24-1 and TRBJ2-3; TRBD2 agrees at 10 bases. V shed 0 bases, J shed 4 bases, and the junction held 6 bases outside the gene matches. This CDR3 contains 17 residues. Germline CDR1 reads KGHDR; CDR2 reads SFDVKD. The DNA for the CDR3 is TGTGCCACCAGTGATTTGCAGCTAGCGGGAGCCCCAGATACGCAGTATTTT. Protein product: CATSDLQLAGAPDTQYF.